The rows below give T cell receptor beta chains drawn from one sample of a study of T cell responses to AZD1222 COVID-19 vaccine. TCRdb's copy holds only in-frame clones and misses some; the assay was immunoSEQ multiplex PCR. The data hold 150,000 to 200,000 clones, with roughly 94% observed a single time. The sequences come from peripheral blood, collected on day 0 of AZD1222 vaccination. These receptors all come from an adult in good health. CDR3s include the opening cysteine and the closing phenylalanine or tryptophan. D genes are given only for firm matches. The size entry is marked missing in some rows and otherwise reads once, few, many or a size class.

J gene,V gene,clone size,D gene,CDR3 DNA,CDR3 protein
TRBJ2-1,TRBV20-1,NA,NA,TGCAGTGCAAGACTCCCCAGTCAGCAGTTCTTC,CSARLPSQQFF
TRBJ1-1,TRBV2,NA,NA,TGTGCCAGCAGTGAAGCGTGGTACACTGAAGCTTTCTTT,CASSEAWYTEAFF
TRBJ1-6,TRBV30,NA,NA,TGTGCCTGGAGCGGGGAGGGGTATTCACCCCTCCACTTT,CAWSGEGYSPLHF
TRBJ1-6,TRBV4-1,NA,NA,TGCGCCAGCAGCCAAACGGCAGGGAGTCTCTCACCCCTCCACTTT,CASSQTAGSLSPLHF
TRBJ2-7,TRBV10-1,NA,TRBD1,TGCGCCACCCGGACAGGGAACCACGAGCAGTACTTC,CATRTGNHEQYF
TRBJ1-5,TRBV28,NA,TRBD1,TGTGCCAGCAGTAGGGACAGGCATAGCAATCAGCCCCAGCATTTT,CASSRDRHSNQPQHF
TRBJ1-6,TRBV4-1,NA,NA,TGCGCCAGCAGCCTGACAGCCAGCTCCTATAATTCACCCCTCCACTTT,CASSLTASSYNSPLHF
TRBJ1-5,TRBV28,NA,NA,TGTGCCAGCAGTCAAAGTTGGGAGGGCAATCAGCCCCAGCATTTT,CASSQSWEGNQPQHF
TRBJ1-5,TRBV7-9,few,NA,TGTGCCAGCAGCCCCCGCGGGCAGGGGAATCAGCCCCAGCATTTT,CASSPRGQGNQPQHF
TRBJ2-1,TRBV4-1,NA,NA,TGCGCCAGCAGCCGCCCGTCTTGGCGGGGTGATGAGCAGTTCTTC,CASSRPSWRGDEQFF
TRBJ1-1,TRBV18,NA,NA,TGTGCCAGCTCACCAATGATTTCGCTCAGGAACACTGAAGCTTTCTTT,CASSPMISLRNTEAFF
TRBJ1-2,TRBV5-5,NA,NA,TGTGCCAGCATTGTGGGTAATGCGAATGGCTACACCTTC,CASIVGNANGYTF
TRBJ1-1,TRBV10-3,NA,NA,TGTGCCTCGGTGGGGGGCACTGAAGCTTTCTTT,CASVGGTEAFF
TRBJ2-6,TRBV6-1,NA,NA,TGTGCCAGCAGTGAAGCTCCTGCGGGGGCGGGCTCTGGGGCCAACGTCCTGACTTTC,CASSEAPAGAGSGANVLTF
TRBJ2-7,TRBV19,NA,NA,TGTGCCAGTAGTATAGGCACCCCCACCCGAGGGCAATACGAGCAGTACTTC,CASSIGTPTRGQYEQYF
TRBJ2-7,TRBV19,NA,TRBD1,TGTGCCAGTACTCCCGGGACAGGGGGCTCCTACGAGCAGTACTTC,CASTPGTGGSYEQYF
TRBJ1-2,TRBV5-5,NA,NA,TGTGCCAGCAGCTTGCGATCGGGGGATGGCTACACCTTC,CASSLRSGDGYTF
TRBJ1-1,TRBV29-1,NA,NA,TGCAGCGTTGAAGGGGGGATCACTGAAGCTTTCTTT,CSVEGGITEAFF
TRBJ2-3,TRBV11-2,NA,NA,TGTGCCAGCAGGGGCCAAGGAGATACGCAGTATTTT,CASRGQGDTQYF
TRBJ2-1,TRBV4-2,NA,TRBD2,TGTGCCAGCAGAGGGACTAGCGGATACAATGAGCAGTTCTTC,CASRGTSGYNEQFF
TRBJ1-2,TRBV27,NA,TRBD1,TGTGCCAGCAGTTTGGGCAGGGGGCTCTATGGCTACACCTTC,CASSLGRGLYGYTF
TRBJ2-2,TRBV7-2,NA,NA,TGTGCCAGCAGCTTAGGGGGTTCCGGGGAGCTGTTTTTT,CASSLGGSGELFF
TRBJ1-2,TRBV30,NA,TRBD1,TGTGCCTGGAGTCCAGGGGGCGGTGGCTACACCTTC,CAWSPGGGGYTF
TRBJ1-2,TRBV15,NA,NA,TGTGCCACCAGCAGCGACACCACCTCTGCTAACTATGGCTACACCTTC,CATSSDTTSANYGYTF
TRBJ2-7,TRBV27,NA,NA,TGTGCCAGCAGTTTTACCCCGATCTCCTACGAGCAGTACTTC,CASSFTPISYEQYF
TRBJ1-2,TRBV7-2,NA,NA,TGTGCCAGCAGCTTAGCGTCGGGTAACTATGGCTACACCTTC,CASSLASGNYGYTF